This record concerns one T cell receptor beta chain sequence. Its matching antigen is unknown. Generated by immunoSEQ multiplex PCR, the TCRdb table keeps only in-frame clones and is missing some. Of around 1,000,000 clones in the sample, 60% to 80% are singletons; the top ten hold 0.89%. The entry originates in a study of shared clonotypes between healthy human individuals. Germline values: CDR1 SGHRS, CDR2 YFSETQ. The germline V and J ends were trimmed by 4 bases and 6 bases, with 14 bases remaining between them. CDR3 length: 13 residues. Naive CD45RA+ and memory CD45RA-negative subsets were split from CD4+ cells. Whole-study findings and limits: Among a handful of donors, roughly 5.5% of naive CD4 clonotypes were found in common. The rarefaction results pointed to incomplete sorted-subset sequencing despite large depth.

The source of this sequence is a young man in good health. Some clones in this sample may be carry-over from other donors' samples. This rearrangement joins TRBV5-1 to TRBJ2-7; possibly TRBD2 for D (6 bases). The material sequenced was memory CD4+ T cells from PBMCs. As to subset: CD45RA-negative fraction. The CDR3 DNA is TGCGCCAGCAGCGTCAGCCGGGGGAGCGAGCAGTACTTC. It codes for CASSVSRGSEQYF.